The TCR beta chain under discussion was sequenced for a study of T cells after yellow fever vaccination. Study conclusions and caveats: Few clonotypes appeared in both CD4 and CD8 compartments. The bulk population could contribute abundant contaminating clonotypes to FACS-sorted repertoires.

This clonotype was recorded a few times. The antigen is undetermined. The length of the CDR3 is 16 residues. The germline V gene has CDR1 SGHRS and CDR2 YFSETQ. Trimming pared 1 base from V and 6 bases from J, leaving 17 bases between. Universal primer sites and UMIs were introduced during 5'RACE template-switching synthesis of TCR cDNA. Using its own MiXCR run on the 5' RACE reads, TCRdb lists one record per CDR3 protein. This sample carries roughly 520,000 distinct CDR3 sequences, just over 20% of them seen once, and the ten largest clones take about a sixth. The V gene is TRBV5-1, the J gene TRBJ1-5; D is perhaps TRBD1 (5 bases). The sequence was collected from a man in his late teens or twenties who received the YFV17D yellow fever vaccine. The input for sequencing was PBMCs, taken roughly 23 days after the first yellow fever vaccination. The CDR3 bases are TGCGCCAGCAGCTTGTATTGGGCAGGGCCGGGTCAGCCCCAGCATTTT. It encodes CASSLYWAGPGQPQHF. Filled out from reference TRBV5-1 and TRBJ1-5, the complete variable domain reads KAGVTQTPRYLIKTRGQQVTLSCSPISGHRSVSWYQQTPGQGLQFLFEYFSETQRNKGNFPGRFSGRQFSNSRSEMNVSTLELGDSALYLCASSLYWAGPGQPQHFGDGTRLSIL.